This T cell receptor (beta chain) was identified during a study of tissue T cells after allogeneic stem cell transplantation. Overall study results and limits: Within patients, tissue anatomy strongly shaped TCR repertoire composition. The study did not identify alloreactive or antigen-specific tissue TCRs, and some clones might be persisting host cells. Across patients, clones rarely overlapped, yet motif clusters were shared tissue-specifically.

Trimming took 3 bases from V and 2 from J, leaving 2 bases between them. This CDR3 has 12 amino acids. Germline loops: CDR1 SNHLY, CDR2 FYNGKV (reference sequence). As concerns this clone: Its specificity is not known. Gene labels here are mouse ones. The read terminates 1 residue ahead of where the CDR3 ends, so the germline J gene completes it.

Sequencing of TCRbeta CDR3 at survey depth gave sequences and template counts. The method was immunoSEQ multiplex PCR; TCRdb's version includes in-frame clones alone and lacks a portion of them. The sample carries about 48,000 clones, approximately 73% recorded once. Specimen: sorted cells pooled from one or two spleens. The J gene is TRBJ2-1, the V gene TRBV3; D ambiguous. The sequence came from a pool of C57BL/6 mice in good health. CDR3 DNA, as far as it was read: TGTGCCAGCAGCTTTTACTATGCTGAGCAGTTC. Translated: CASSFYYAEQF. Given in full, the CDR3 is CASSFYYAEQFF.